This TCR beta chain appears in the sequencing data of a study of vaccination and CD4 T cells after COVID-19. About the research overall: Control cultures were supplied with a CEFX pool, an HIV-1 Nef pool, or no peptide at all.

Regarding this clonotype: No antigen is known for it.

Scientists ran DNA taken from cultured CD4+ T cells through the Oncomine TCR Beta short-read assay for sequencing. MiXCR, run by TCRdb on the PCR reads, gives a single entry per CDR3 protein. Among around 18,000 distinct CDR3 sequences, 30% to 35% were seen once, and the ten largest hold 13% to 15%. Treatment noted: roughly 11-day PBMC culture with coronavirus spike peptide pools or control peptides (ViraFEST assay). Germline V CDR1 and CDR2: MNHNS, SASEGT. V lost 6 bases, J lost 4 bases, and 16 bases lay in between. The CDR3 totals 15 residues. The genes are TRBV6-1 and TRBJ2-1; possible D gene TRBD1, 7 bases. The TCR originated in a human donor with COVID-19. Sequencing was carried out using cultured CD4+ T cells from blood. CDR3 amino acids: CASRPHRGGYNEQFF. CDR3 sequence (DNA): TGTGCCAGCAGACCCCACAGGGGAGGTTACAATGAGCAGTTCTTC.